These 30 T cell receptor beta chains share one sample of origin, sequenced in a study of Ad26.COV2.S vaccination and SARS-CoV-2 variants. Treatment denoted: 15 to 20 received Ad26.COV2.S at low or high dose, single or two shots; about five received placebo; per-sample allocation not given. After the first vaccine or placebo injection, samples were drawn on day 63. Clones were read by immunoSEQ multiplex PCR, and TCRdb kept only the in-frame ones, dropping some. The sample has about 680,000 clones, more than 70% seen once; the top ten hold about 1.5%. The material was peripheral blood, obtained in a trial of Ad26.COV2.S vaccine versus placebo. These receptors originate from a person aged 18-60 years who received the Ad26.COV2.S COVID-19 vaccine or a placebo.

This clone appeared a few times. The V call is TRBV6-2 or TRBV6-3, the J call TRBJ2-7, with D tentatively TRBD1 or TRBD2 (5 bases each). The CDR3 is made up of 14 amino acids. Between the trimmed V and J ends, which lost 5 bases and 5 bases, there was a span of 16 bases. The V gene's germline CDR1 is MNHEY and CDR2 SVGEGT. The DNA for the CDR3 is TGTGCCAGCAGTGCCGGGACCAGCAGCGACGAGCAGTACTTC. Its protein is CASSAGTSSDEQYF.

V usage is TRBV24-1 and J usage is TRBJ2-1; D gene uncertain. This CDR3 region has 11 residues. CDR1 is KGHDR and CDR2 is SFDVKD in the germline V gene. V was trimmed by 3 bases and J by 7 bases, leaving 3 bases between them. The CDR3 DNA sequence: TGTGCCACCAGTGATAGGAATGAGCAGTTCTTC. Its translation is CATSDRNEQFF.

The chain employs TRBV4-2 and TRBJ2-1; 7 bases line up with TRBD2. Germline values: CDR1 LGHNA, CDR2 YNFKEQ. J was trimmed by 0 bases and V by 2 bases; bases with no gene match: 4. This CDR3 contains 16 residues. CDR3 amino acids: CASSQMAGVSYNEQFF. DNA of the CDR3: TGTGCCAGCAGCCAAATGGCGGGGGTCTCCTACAATGAGCAGTTCTTC.

The chain joins TRBV30 to TRBJ2-3, with a possible D match to TRBD1 (5 bases). V lost 2 bases to trimming and J lost 2 bases, with 14 bases between them. Germline assignment: CDR1 GTSNPN and CDR2 SVGIG (reference sequence). The CDR3 is made up of 15 amino acids. The CDR3 DNA reads TGTGCCTGGAGTAAACGAAGGGGTGCCACAGATACGCAGTATTTT. Translating gives CAWSKRRGATDTQYF.

The gene calls are TRBV5-4 and TRBJ1-4; the D gene is possibly TRBD1 (5 bases). CDR1 and CDR2 (germline): SGHNT, YYREEE (reference sequence). The CDR3 covers 14 residues. V lost 1 base and J 8 bases, leaving 12 bases between the germline ends. CDR3 in amino acids: CASSLKGAGEKLFF. In nucleotides, the CDR3 is TGTGCCAGCAGCTTGAAAGGGGCAGGGGAAAAACTGTTTTTT.

The genes are TRBV19 and TRBJ2-7, with D hard to call. V was pared by 5 bases and J by 3 bases, with 14 bases between. CDR1 and CDR2 from the germline V gene are LNHDA and SQIVND (reference sequence). The CDR3 contains 14 residues. The CDR3 loop reads CASSVGTFDYEQYF. Here the CDR3 DNA reads TGTGCCAGTAGTGTCGGAACTTTCGACTACGAGCAGTACTTC.

This sequence joins TRBV3-1 (or the pseudogene TRBV3-2) and TRBJ2-1; tentatively, D is TRBD1 (6 bases). This CDR3 has 15 amino acids. From germline, CDR1 is LGHDT and CDR2 YNNKEL (reference sequence). V lost 1 base and J 5 bases, leaving 12 bases between the germline ends. The CDR3 spells CASSQGWAGDNEQFF. In DNA, the CDR3 is TGTGCCAGCAGCCAAGGTTGGGCAGGGGACAATGAGCAGTTCTTC.

CDR3 sequence: CASSLGRDGAYEQYF. DNA of the CDR3: TGTGCCAGCAGCTTGGGGCGGGACGGGGCCTACGAGCAGTACTTC. The V gene is TRBV13, the J gene TRBJ2-7, with a tentative D call TRBD2 (6 bases). Germline CDR1 PRHDT, CDR2 FYEKMQ (reference sequence). The CDR3 loop spans 15 amino acids. V was cut by 3 bases and J by 2 bases, with 14 bases left in between. The full variable domain, its missing parts supplied by reference TRBV13 and TRBJ2-7, is AAGVIQSPRHLIKEKRETATLKCYPIPRHDTVYWYQQGPGQDPQFLISFYEKMQSDKGSIPDRFSAQQFSDYHSELNMSSLELGDSALYFCASSLGRDGAYEQYFGPGTRLTVT.

The CDR3: CASMGVAYEQYF. Here the CDR3 DNA reads TGTGCCAGTATGGGGGTCGCCTACGAGCAGTACTTC. The chain employs TRBV19 and TRBJ2-7, with D possibly being TRBD1 or TRBD2 (5 bases each). CDR1 and CDR2 (germline): LNHDA, SQIVND (reference sequence). The CDR3 has 12 amino acids. The V end lost 7 bases, the J end lost 2 bases, and 9 bases lay between the germline ends.

The rearrangement links TRBV2 to TRBJ2-3, with no clear D. This CDR3 comprises 14 residues. Germline CDR1 SNHLY, CDR2 FYNNEI. The V gene lost 6 bases and the J gene lost 1 base, with 11 bases spanning the gap. CDR3 sequence (DNA): TGTGCCAGCAGCGAAATGACCCGCACAGATACGCAGTATTTT. Residues: CASSEMTRTDTQYF.

This sequence joins TRBV19 and TRBJ1-3; 8 nucleotides align to TRBD1. V lost 4 bases to trimming and J lost 3 bases; unmatched junction nucleotides: 5. CDR3 size: 15 residues. The V gene's germline CDR1 is LNHDA and CDR2 SQIVND (reference sequence). The CDR3 DNA sequence: TGTGCCAGTAGTACCGGACAGGGAAGTGGAAACACCATATATTTT. Its protein is CASSTGQGSGNTIYF.

The J gene is TRBJ1-1, the V gene TRBV5-4; weak D call: TRBD1 (6 bases). CDR3 length: 15 residues. The V gene's germline CDR1 is SGHNT and CDR2 YYREEE (reference sequence). The V gene lost 1 base and the J gene lost 1 base, with 11 bases spanning the gap. CDR3 protein: CASSLPQGSNTEAFF. The DNA for the CDR3 is TGTGCCAGCAGCTTGCCACAGGGATCGAACACTGAAGCTTTCTTT.

The sample holds one count of this clone. The chain uses TRBV3-1 (or the pseudogene TRBV3-2) and TRBJ1-2; 9 bases align to TRBD1. The CDR3 runs to 14 residues. Germline V gene lookup returns CDR1 LGHDT and CDR2 YNNKEL (reference sequence). V was clipped by 5 bases and J by 5 bases; unmatched bases: 6. CDR3 DNA: TGTGCCAGCAGCACACAGGGGGCACGGTATGGCTACACCTTC. It yields the protein CASSTQGARYGYTF.

The V gene is TRBV9, the J gene TRBJ1-2, with D perhaps TRBD1 (5 bases). Per the germline V gene, CDR1 is SGDLS and CDR2 is YYNGEE. The CDR3 has 15 residues. V was clipped by 0 bases and J by 0 bases, with 9 bases between them. DNA of the CDR3: TGTGCCAGCAGCGTAGACGGGGGGGCTAACTATGGCTACACCTTC. Translating it yields CASSVDGGANYGYTF.

The rearrangement joins TRBV29-1 to TRBJ2-4; D ambiguous. The CDR3 extends over 15 amino acids. V was cut by 4 bases and J by 0 bases, with 13 bases left in between. Germline CDR1 is SQVTM and CDR2 is ANQGSEA. The CDR3 DNA follows: TGCAGCGTTGTGGGCTACCCTCTAGCCAAAAACATTCAGTACTTC. This codes for CSVVGYPLAKNIQYF.

The chain joins TRBV12-3 or TRBV12-4 to TRBJ1-3; D unclear. V was shortened by 8 bases and J by 3 bases, with 11 bases between the two germline ends. The CDR3 spans 13 residues. In nucleotides, the CDR3 is TGTGCCAGCGCTCCGGGAGGTGGAAACACCATATATTTT. This translates into CASAPGGGNTIYF.

This clone showed up just once. J is TRBJ2-2 and V is TRBV5-1, with 10 bases lining up with TRBD1. Looked up from germline, CDR1 is SGHRS and CDR2 is YFSETQ. The CDR3 runs 16 residues. V was clipped by 4 bases and J by 3 bases; unmatched bases: 6. CDR3 loop: CASSPRQGADTGELFF. The CDR3 coding sequence is TGCGCCAGCAGCCCACGACAGGGGGCCGACACCGGGGAGCTGTTTTTT.

This chain connects TRBV5-6 to TRBJ2-3, with D maybe TRBD2 (5 bases). The germline V gene encodes CDR1 SGHDT and CDR2 YYEEEE. The V end was cut by 1 base, the J end by 2 bases, with 17 bases between. The CDR3 length is 17 residues. The CDR3: CASSLLPSSLSTDTQYF. The CDR3 DNA sequence: TGTGCCAGCAGCTTGCTTCCTAGCAGCCTATCCACAGATACGCAGTATTTT. Complete variable domain (other parts from reference TRBV5-6 and TRBJ2-3): DAGVTQSPTHLIKTRGQQVTLRCSPKSGHDTVSWYQQALGQGPQFIFQYYEEEERQRGNFPDRFSGHQFPNYSSELNVNALLLGDSALYLCASSLLPSSLSTDTQYFGPGTRLTVL.

CDR3 DNA: TGCGCCAGCAGCTTCGTCGGCGGAAACACCATATATTTT. Its protein product is CASSFVGGNTIYF. The chain carries TRBV5-1 and TRBJ1-3; D ambiguous. Looked up from germline, CDR1 is SGHRS and CDR2 is YFSETQ. The ends were cut back, 2 bases at V and 4 bases at J, with 7 bases in the middle. This CDR3 is built from 13 residues.

The V call is TRBV6-1, the J call TRBJ2-3; 7 bases are a match to TRBD1. This CDR3 region has 16 residues. Germline CDR1 reads MNHNS; CDR2 reads SASEGT. The trim removed 2 bases at V and 0 bases at J, leaving 5 bases unmatched. The CDR3 region is CASSEPDRASTDTQYF. As DNA, the CDR3 is TGTGCCAGCAGTGAACCCGACAGGGCTAGCACAGATACGCAGTATTTT.

The chain has TRBV11-2 and TRBJ1-6; D gene ambiguous. Trimming shortened V by 2 bases and J by 7 bases, and 9 bases separated the two germline ends. This CDR3 is 14 amino acids long. Germline CDR1 reads SGHAT; CDR2 reads FQNNGV. DNA for the CDR3: TGTGCCAGCAGCTTACAGGCTTCCAATTCACCCCTCCACTTT. Its protein product is CASSLQASNSPLHF.

V is TRBV7-9 and J is TRBJ1-1, with D unclear. The CDR3 spans 17 residues. The germline CDR1 and CDR2 sequences are SEHNR and FQNEAQ (reference sequence). Trimming pared 1 base from V and 4 bases from J, leaving 19 bases between. CDR3 sequence (DNA): TGTGCCAGCAGCTTAGGACTACCCGGCAGGCAGACCACTGAAGCTTTCTTT. The encoded protein is CASSLGLPGRQTTEAFF.

The chain couples TRBV5-1 to TRBJ2-1, with D possibly being TRBD1 (6 bases). The germline V gene encodes CDR1 SGHRS and CDR2 YFSETQ. Trimming took off 0 bases at V and 7 bases at J, with 17 bases between the two ends. The CDR3 consists of 16 residues. The CDR3 sequence: CASSLAKGESRNEQFF. CDR3 sequence (DNA): TGCGCCAGCAGCTTGGCCAAGGGGGAGTCAAGGAATGAGCAGTTCTTC.

This chain connects TRBV11-2 to TRBJ2-1; no clear D gene. Germline CDR1 and CDR2: SGHAT and FQNNGV. V was shortened by 2 bases and J by 0 bases, with 11 bases between the two germline ends. The CDR3 covers 16 residues. Here the CDR3 reads CASSLRPSGSYNEQFF. Here the CDR3 DNA reads TGTGCCAGCAGCTTAAGACCCTCTGGCTCCTACAATGAGCAGTTCTTC.

V gene TRBV3-1 (or the pseudogene TRBV3-2) combines with J gene TRBJ1-1, with unresolved D. Looked up from germline, CDR1 is LGHDT and CDR2 is YNNKEL (reference sequence). V was shortened by 0 bases and J by 13 bases, with 18 bases between the two germline ends. The CDR3 totals 14 residues. The DNA of the CDR3 is TGTGCCAGCAGCCAAGATAGCAGGCGCGAGGTCCATTTCTTT. It yields the protein CASSQDSRREVHFF.

Concerning this clone: Germline and junction disagree at one end, which may indicate a read error. This chain joins TRBV6-5 and TRBJ1-2; 10 bases are shared with TRBD1. The CDR3 loop spans 14 amino acids. CDR1 is MNHEY and CDR2 is SVGAGI in the germline V gene. The DNA for the CDR3 is TGTGCCAGCAGTTACTCCCGGGACAGGGGTGGCTCCACCTTC. This translates into CASSYSRDRGGSTF.

As concerns this clone: In the same sample, other DNA sequences code for this CDR3. The J gene is TRBJ1-1, the V gene TRBV18, with no clear D. Trimming cost V 3 bases and J 3 bases, with 8 bases left between them. In germline, CDR1 is KGHSH, CDR2 LQKENI. This CDR3 is built from 13 residues. The CDR3 is CASSPPGDTEAFF. The CDR3 DNA is TGTGCCAGCTCACCTCCAGGAGACACTGAAGCTTTCTTT.

V usage is TRBV15 and J usage is TRBJ2-2, with D perhaps TRBD1 or TRBD2 (5 bases each). This CDR3 has 12 residues. Germline V gene sequence: CDR1 LNHNV, CDR2 YYDKDF (reference sequence). V was trimmed by 5 bases and J by 6 bases, leaving 7 bases between them. Here the CDR3 DNA reads TGTGCCACCAGCTGGGGGTCCGGGGAGCTGTTTTTT. This codes for CATSWGSGELFF.

A few counts support this clone. The genes are TRBV24-1 and TRBJ2-7; 8 bases align to TRBD2. Per germline, CDR1 KGHDR and CDR2 SFDVKD. J lost 4 bases, V lost 4 bases, and 20 bases had no gene match. The CDR3 length is 19 residues. This CDR3 is CATSDGSTSGASRSYEQYF. In nucleotides, the CDR3 is TGTGCCACCAGTGACGGCTCAACTAGCGGAGCTAGCAGGAGTTACGAGCAGTACTTC.

DNA for the CDR3: TGCGCCAGCAGCTCTCCGGGACCCATTCAACTACAGTACTTC. This sequence encodes CASSSPGPIQLQYF. V and J are TRBV5-1 and TRBJ2-7; either TRBD1 or TRBD2 may supply D (5 bases each). The CDR3 totals 14 residues. Per the germline V gene, CDR1 is SGHRS and CDR2 is YFSETQ. V lost 3 bases, J lost 10 bases, and 20 bases lay in between.